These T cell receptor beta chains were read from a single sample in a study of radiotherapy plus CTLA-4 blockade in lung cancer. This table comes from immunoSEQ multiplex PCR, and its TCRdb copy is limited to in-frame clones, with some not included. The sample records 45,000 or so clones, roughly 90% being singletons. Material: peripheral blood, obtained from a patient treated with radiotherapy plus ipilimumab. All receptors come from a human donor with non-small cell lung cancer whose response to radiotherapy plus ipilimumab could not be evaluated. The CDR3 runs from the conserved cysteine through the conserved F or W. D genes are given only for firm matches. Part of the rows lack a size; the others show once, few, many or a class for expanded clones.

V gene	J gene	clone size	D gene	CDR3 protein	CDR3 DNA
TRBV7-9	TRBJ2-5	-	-	CASSFGTPETQYF	TGTGCCAGCAGCTTCGGGACTCCGGAGACCCAGTACTTC
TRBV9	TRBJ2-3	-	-	CASSVARSFTDTQYF	TGTGCCAGCAGCGTAGCTAGGAGCTTCACAGATACGCAGTATTTT
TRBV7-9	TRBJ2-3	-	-	CASSSPRRGTDTQYF	TGTGCCAGCAGCTCCCCGAGACGGGGCACAGATACGCAGTATTTT
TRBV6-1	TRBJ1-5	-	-	CASSESIQQPQHF	TGTGCCAGCAGTGAAAGTATACAGCAGCCCCAGCATTTT
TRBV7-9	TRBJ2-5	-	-	CASSPSPAGGDQYF	TGTGCCAGCAGCCCCTCCCCGGCCGGGGGTGACCAGTACTTC
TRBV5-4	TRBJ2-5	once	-	CASSPQGQETQYF	TGTGCCAGCAGCCCCCAGGGACAAGAGACCCAGTACTTC
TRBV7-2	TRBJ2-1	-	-	CASSLQASWGNEQFF	TGTGCCAGCAGCTTACAGGCTAGCTGGGGCAATGAGCAGTTCTTC
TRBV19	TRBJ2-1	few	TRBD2	CASSIGLAAYNEQFF	TGTGCCAGTAGTATAGGGCTAGCGGCTTATAATGAGCAGTTCTTC
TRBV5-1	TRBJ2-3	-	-	CASSQQGQDTQYF	TGCGCCAGCAGCCAACAGGGTCAAGATACGCAGTATTTT
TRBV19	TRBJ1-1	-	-	CASSRWRESDTEAFF	TGTGCCAGTAGTAGGTGGCGGGAGTCGGACACTGAAGCTTTCTTT
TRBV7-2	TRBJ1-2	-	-	CASSRGSAPNYGYTF	TGCGCCAGCAGCCGTGGGAGCGCCCCTAACTATGGCTACACCTTC
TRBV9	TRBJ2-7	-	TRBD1	CASSGDRMGYEQYF	TGTGCCAGCAGCGGGGACAGAATGGGGTACGAGCAGTACTTC
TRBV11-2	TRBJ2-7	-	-	CASSVLASAASYEQYF	TGTGCCAGCAGCGTCCTTGCGTCGGCGGCCTCCTACGAGCAGTACTTC
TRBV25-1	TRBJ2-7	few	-	CASSEWGRVSYEQYF	TGTGCCAGCAGTGAATGGGGCAGGGTATCCTACGAGCAGTACTTC
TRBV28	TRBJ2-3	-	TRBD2	CASSPPSLAGGFTDTQYF	TGTGCCAGCAGCCCTCCCTCACTAGCGGGGGGCTTCACAGATACGCAGTATTTT
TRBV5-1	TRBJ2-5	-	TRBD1	CASSSGTANRQYF	TGCGCCAGCAGCTCCGGGACAGCCAATCGGCAGTACTTC